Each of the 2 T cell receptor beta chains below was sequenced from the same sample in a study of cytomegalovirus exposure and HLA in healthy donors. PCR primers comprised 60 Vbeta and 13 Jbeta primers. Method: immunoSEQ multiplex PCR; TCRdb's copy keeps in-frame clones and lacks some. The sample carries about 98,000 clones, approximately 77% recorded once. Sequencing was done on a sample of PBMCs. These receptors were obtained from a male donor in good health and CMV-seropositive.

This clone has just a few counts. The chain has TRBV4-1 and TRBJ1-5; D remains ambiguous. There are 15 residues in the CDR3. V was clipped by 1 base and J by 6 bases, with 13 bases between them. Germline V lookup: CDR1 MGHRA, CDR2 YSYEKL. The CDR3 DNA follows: TGCGCCAGCAGCCAAGCTCTGGGTAGGAGTCAGCCCCAGCATTTT. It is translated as CASSQALGRSQPQHF.

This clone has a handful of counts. The CDR3 DNA is TGCAGCGTTGCGGGGGAAGTAGCGGGAGGGCCAGTGTTCTTC. Residues: CSVAGEVAGGPVFF. The chain couples TRBV29-1 to TRBJ2-1; 11 bases agree with TRBD2. Unmatched junction bases numbered 14, after V lost 4 bases and J lost 15 bases. The CDR3 totals 14 residues. Germline-derived CDR1 and CDR2 are SQVTM and ANQGSEA.